The 21 T cell receptor beta chains below all came from one sample that was sequenced in a study of cytomegalovirus exposure and HLA in healthy donors. PCR amplification relied on 60 Vbeta primers (plus 13 Jbeta primers). Produced via immunoSEQ multiplex PCR; TCRdb's table is partial and in-frame only. Among about 140,000 clones listed, roughly 80% were seen once. The source material was PBMCs. The receptor set was obtained from a male donor in good health and CMV-seronegative.

V gene TRBV7-9 combines with J gene TRBJ1-1; 9 nucleotides agree with TRBD1. The CDR3 covers 16 residues. CDR1 is SEHNR and CDR2 is FQNEAQ in the germline V gene (reference sequence). V lost 1 base, J lost 6 bases, and 9 bases stayed unmatched. The CDR3 loop is CASSLDPGQGVPEAFF. CDR3 bases: TGTGCCAGCAGCTTAGATCCGGGACAGGGTGTGCCTGAAGCTTTCTTT.

This rearrangement joins TRBV19 to TRBJ1-1; TRBD1 is a possible D gene (5 bases). From germline, CDR1 is LNHDA and CDR2 SQIVND (reference sequence). V was clipped by 5 bases and J by 4 bases, with 8 bases between them. The CDR3 is 12 amino acids. CDR3 nucleotides: TGTGCCAGTAGTGTGGGGGGCACTGAAGCTTTCTTT. Protein: CASSVGGTEAFF.

The CDR3 here is CASSESGNSPLHF. The CDR3 nucleotides read TGTGCCAGCAGTGAATCCGGGAATTCACCCCTCCACTTT. V usage is TRBV6-1 and J usage is TRBJ1-6; no firm D call. CDR3 length: 13 amino acids. Trimming shortened V by 2 bases and J by 7 bases, and 6 bases separated the two germline ends. Germline V lookup: CDR1 MNHNS, CDR2 SASEGT.

The chain uses TRBV6-5 and TRBJ2-7; 9 bases line up with TRBD1. Unmatched junction bases numbered 5, after V lost 2 bases and J lost 3 bases. This CDR3 spans 15 amino acids. Germline assignment: CDR1 MNHEY and CDR2 SVGAGI. CDR3 protein: CASSYRLTGGYEQYF. As DNA, the CDR3 is TGTGCCAGCAGTTACCGACTGACAGGGGGCTACGAGCAGTACTTC.

The chain links TRBV9 to TRBJ2-3; TRBD2 matches at 7 bases. Germline CDR1 is SGDLS and CDR2 is YYNGEE. J gave up 6 bases and V 4 bases, and 26 bases lay outside the gene matches. There are 20 residues in the CDR3. Here the CDR3 DNA reads TGTGCCAGCAGCCCCCGACCAGAGCGGGACCACAGCATCCGTGTTGATACGCAGTATTTT. Translated: CASSPRPERDHSIRVDTQYF.

The chain couples TRBV9 to TRBJ1-2, with D uncertain. This CDR3 has 13 residues. Between the trimmed V and J ends, which lost 3 bases and 0 bases, there was a span of 6 bases. The germline gives CDR1 SGDLS, CDR2 YYNGEE. In nucleotides, the CDR3 is TGTGCCAGCAGCGAGTTAGCTAACTATGGCTACACCTTC. Its translation: CASSELANYGYTF.

This clone was observed a handful of times. The rearrangement joins TRBV5-1 to TRBJ2-5; TRBD2 matches 9 bases. V shed 4 bases, J shed 6 bases, and the junction held 13 bases outside the gene matches. CDR1 is SGHRS, CDR2 YFSETQ, per germline. This CDR3 has 16 amino acids. In DNA, the CDR3 is TGCGCCAGCAGCCAATTCCCACTAGCGGGTAAAAAGACCCAGTACTTC. It translates to CASSQFPLAGKKTQYF.

V is TRBV18 and J is TRBJ2-7, with a weak D call TRBD1 (5 bases). CDR1 is KGHSH, CDR2 LQKENI, per germline. The V and J ends lost 2 bases and 3 bases respectively, with 8 bases between them. The CDR3 is 13 residues long. DNA for the CDR3: TGTGCCAGCTCACCAGGACACAACTACGAGCAGTACTTC. Encoded protein: CASSPGHNYEQYF. The full variable domain, its missing parts supplied by reference TRBV18 and TRBJ2-7, is NAGVMQNPRHLVRRRGQEARLRCSPMKGHSHVYWYRQLPEEGLKFMVYLQKENIIDESGMPKERFSAEFPKEGPSILRIQQVVRGDSAAYFCASSPGHNYEQYFGPGTRLTVT.

The chain recombines TRBV10-3 with TRBJ2-7; 7 nucleotides align to TRBD1. The V gene end was trimmed by 4 bases and the J gene end by 0 bases; junction bases not matched to a gene: 12. CDR3 size: 17 residues. Germline lookup yields CDR1 ENHRY and CDR2 SYGVKD. The CDR3 nucleotides read TGTGCCATCAGTGCCACCATACGTGGGACAGACTCCTACGAGCAGTACTTC. It is translated as CAISATIRGTDSYEQYF.

The chain employs TRBV6-5 and TRBJ1-3; weak D call: TRBD1 (6 bases). CDR1 MNHEY and CDR2 SVGAGI come from the germline V gene. The CDR3 runs 15 residues. V shed 5 bases and J shed 2 bases, with 13 bases lying between them. The CDR3 region is CASSGQLDAGNTIYF. In DNA, the CDR3 is TGTGCCAGCAGTGGACAGTTGGATGCTGGAAACACCATATATTTT.

The V and J genes are TRBV6-5 and TRBJ1-1, with TRBD1 identical over 7 bases. Unmatched junction bases numbered 4, after V lost 5 bases and J lost 1 base. The CDR3 is 14 amino acids. Germline assignment: CDR1 MNHEY and CDR2 SVGAGI. CDR3 in amino acids: CASSLYRGNTEAFF. CDR3 nucleotides: TGTGCCAGCAGTCTGTACAGGGGGAACACTGAAGCTTTCTTT.

The gene calls are TRBV12-5 and TRBJ2-2; D is undetermined. From germline, CDR1 is LGHNT and CDR2 FRNRAP. CDR3 length: 15 amino acids. Trimming pared 0 bases from V and 7 bases from J, leaving 12 bases between. The CDR3 DNA reads TGTGCTAGTGGTTTGGTACCCAGTATCAACGGGGAGCTGTTTTTT. Protein: CASGLVPSINGELFF.

This clone was found once. The chain joins TRBV19 to TRBJ2-7; D might be TRBD2 (5 bases). V lost 8 bases and J 2 bases, leaving 19 bases between the germline ends. The CDR3 runs to 15 residues. Per germline, CDR1 LNHDA and CDR2 SQIVND (reference sequence). The CDR3 DNA reads TGTGCCAGTGAAGTCCGTTCGGGGTCCACCTACGAGCAGTACTTC. Residues: CASEVRSGSTYEQYF.

V gene TRBV7-8 combines with J gene TRBJ2-4, with D tentatively TRBD2 (6 bases). Germline V CDR1 and CDR2: SGHVS, FQNEAQ. Trimming removed 5 bases from V and 6 bases from J, with 17 bases in between. The CDR3 length is 15 residues. CDR3 DNA: TGTGCCAGCAGCCATACTACCGGGAGAAGAAACATTCAGTACTTC. It specifies CASSHTTGRRNIQYF. The variable domain in full, with the rest retrieved from reference TRBV7-8 and TRBJ2-4, is GAGVSQSPRYKVAKRGQDVALRCDPISGHVSLFWYQQALGQGPEFLTYFQNEAQLDKSGLPSDRFFAERPEGSVSTLKIQRTQQEDSAVYLCASSHTTGRRNIQYFGAGTRLSVL.

The chain joins TRBV23-1 to TRBJ1-5; no clear D. TRBV23-1 is given ORF status, its function remaining uncertain. V lost 2 bases to trimming and J lost 0 bases, with 14 bases between them. This CDR3 comprises 17 residues. The CDR3 sequence is CASSQPWEGFSNQPQHF. CDR3 DNA sequence: TGCGCCAGCAGTCAACCCTGGGAGGGTTTTAGCAATCAGCCCCAGCATTTT.

V and J are TRBV14 and TRBJ2-7; the D gene is possibly TRBD1 (5 bases). The CDR3 is 15 residues long. Trimming left V 1 base short and J 5 bases short, with 15 bases between. In germline, CDR1 is SGHDN, CDR2 FVKESK. CDR3 amino acids: CASSQGRAGKNEQYF. In DNA form, the CDR3 reads TGTGCCAGCAGCCAAGGCCGGGCAGGGAAGAACGAGCAGTACTTC. Supplemented by reference TRBV14 and TRBJ2-7, the full variable domain reads EAGVTQFPSHSVIEKGQTVTLRCDPISGHDNLYWYRRVMGKEIKFLLHFVKESKQDESGMPNNRFLAERTGGTYSTLKVQPAELEDSGVYFCASSQGRAGKNEQYFGPGTRLTVT.

A single count supports this clone. The chain carries TRBV11-3 and TRBJ1-5; no definite D call. This CDR3 has 14 residues. Trimming pared 0 bases from V and 6 bases from J, leaving 9 bases between. Looked up from germline, CDR1 is SGHNT and CDR2 is YENEEA. CDR3 bases: TGTGCCAGCAGCTTAGATCGCGGGCGTCAGCCCCAGCATTTT. Translation gives CASSLDRGRQPQHF.

The rearrangement joins TRBV7-9 to TRBJ1-1; TRBD1 aligns across 9 bases. Per the germline V gene, CDR1 is SEHNR and CDR2 is FQNEAQ (reference sequence). The CDR3 contains 15 residues. J was trimmed by 1 base and V by 6 bases; bases with no gene match: 6. The CDR3 loop is CASRAGTGRNTEAFF. In DNA, the CDR3 is TGTGCCAGCAGGGCCGGGACAGGGAGGAACACTGAAGCTTTCTTT.

The chain recombines TRBV7-9 with TRBJ2-5, with TRBD1 matching 8 bases. This CDR3 has 15 amino acids. Trimming took 5 bases from V and 4 from J; bases not matched to a gene: 9. Per germline, CDR1 SEHNR and CDR2 FQNEAQ (reference sequence). The CDR3 sequence is CASSPRTGLLETQYF. Here the CDR3 DNA reads TGTGCCAGCAGCCCCCGGACAGGGTTATTAGAGACCCAGTACTTC.

The chain uses TRBV7-3 and TRBJ2-2; D uncertain. This CDR3 is built from 13 residues. V was clipped by 3 bases and J by 7 bases, with 9 bases between them. Germline V gene data show CDR1 as SGHTA and CDR2 as FQGTGA. Here the CDR3 reads CASSFAARGELFF. The DNA for the CDR3 is TGTGCCAGCAGCTTTGCGGCTCGCGGGGAGCTGTTTTTT.

This rearrangement joins TRBV5-1 to TRBJ2-7; maybe TRBD1 (5 bases). CDR3 size: 11 residues. CDR1 is SGHRS, CDR2 YFSETQ, per germline. The V gene lost 4 bases and the J gene lost 5 bases, with 7 bases spanning the gap. As DNA, the CDR3 is TGCGCCAGCAGCCTAGGGGACGAGCAGTACTTC. It codes for CASSLGDEQYF. Using reference TRBV5-1 and TRBJ2-7 for the parts outside the CDR3, the full variable domain is KAGVTQTPRYLIKTRGQQVTLSCSPISGHRSVSWYQQTPGQGLQFLFEYFSETQRNKGNFPGRFSGRQFSNSRSEMNVSTLELGDSALYLCASSLGDEQYFGPGTRLTVT.